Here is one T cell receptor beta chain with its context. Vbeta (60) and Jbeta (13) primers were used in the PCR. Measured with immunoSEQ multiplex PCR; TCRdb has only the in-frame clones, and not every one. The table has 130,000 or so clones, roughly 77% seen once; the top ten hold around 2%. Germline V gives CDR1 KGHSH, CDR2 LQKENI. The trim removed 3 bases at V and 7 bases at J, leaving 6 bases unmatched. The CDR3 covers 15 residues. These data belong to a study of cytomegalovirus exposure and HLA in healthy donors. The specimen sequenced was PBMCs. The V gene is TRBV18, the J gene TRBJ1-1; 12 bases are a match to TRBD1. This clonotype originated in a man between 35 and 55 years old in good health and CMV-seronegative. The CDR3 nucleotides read TGTGCCAGCTCACCTACGGGACAGGGGGCAAATGAAGCTTTCTTT. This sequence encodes CASSPTGQGANEAFF.